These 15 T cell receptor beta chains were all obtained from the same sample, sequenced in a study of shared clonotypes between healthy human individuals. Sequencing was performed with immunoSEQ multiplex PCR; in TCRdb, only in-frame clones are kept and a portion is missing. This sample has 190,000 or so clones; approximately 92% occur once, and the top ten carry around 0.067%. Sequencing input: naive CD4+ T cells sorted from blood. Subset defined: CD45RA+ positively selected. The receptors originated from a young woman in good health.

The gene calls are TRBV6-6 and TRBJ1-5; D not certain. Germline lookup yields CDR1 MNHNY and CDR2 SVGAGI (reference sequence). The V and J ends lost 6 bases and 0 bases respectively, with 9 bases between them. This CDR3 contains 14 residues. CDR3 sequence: CASSRTVSNQPQHF. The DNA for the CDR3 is TGTGCCAGCAGCCGGACCGTTAGCAATCAGCCCCAGCATTTT.

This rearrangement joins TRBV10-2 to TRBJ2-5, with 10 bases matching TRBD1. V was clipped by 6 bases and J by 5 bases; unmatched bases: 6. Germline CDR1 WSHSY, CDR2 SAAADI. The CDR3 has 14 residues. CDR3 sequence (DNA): TGCGCCAGCAGCCCGGGACAGGGGACGGAGACCCAGTACTTC. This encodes CASSPGQGTETQYF.

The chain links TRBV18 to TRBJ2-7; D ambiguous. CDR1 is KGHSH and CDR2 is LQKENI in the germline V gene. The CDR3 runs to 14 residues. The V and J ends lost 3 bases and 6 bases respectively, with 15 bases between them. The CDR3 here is CASSPLDGRGEQYF. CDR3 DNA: TGTGCCAGCTCACCCCTGGACGGAAGAGGCGAGCAGTACTTC.

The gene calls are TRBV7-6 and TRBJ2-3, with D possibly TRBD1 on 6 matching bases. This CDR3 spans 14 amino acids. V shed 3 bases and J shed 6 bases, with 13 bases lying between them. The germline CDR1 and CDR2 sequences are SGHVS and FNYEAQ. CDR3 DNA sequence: TGTGCCAGCAGCTTTACAGGGAGAGAGGATACGCAGTATTTT. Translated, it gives CASSFTGREDTQYF.

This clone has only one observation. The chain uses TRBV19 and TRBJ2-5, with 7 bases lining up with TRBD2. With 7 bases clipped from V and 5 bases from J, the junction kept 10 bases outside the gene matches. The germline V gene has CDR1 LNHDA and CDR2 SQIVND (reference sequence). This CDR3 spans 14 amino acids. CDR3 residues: CASTSLAGEETQYF. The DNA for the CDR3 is TGTGCCAGTACCTCTCTTGCGGGAGAGGAGACCCAGTACTTC. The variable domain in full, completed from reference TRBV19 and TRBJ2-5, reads DGGITQSPKYLFRKEGQNVTLSCEQNLNHDAMYWYRQDPGQGLRLIYYSQIVNDFQKGDIAEGYSVSREKKESFPLTVTSAQKNPTAFYLCASTSLAGEETQYFGPGTRLLVL.

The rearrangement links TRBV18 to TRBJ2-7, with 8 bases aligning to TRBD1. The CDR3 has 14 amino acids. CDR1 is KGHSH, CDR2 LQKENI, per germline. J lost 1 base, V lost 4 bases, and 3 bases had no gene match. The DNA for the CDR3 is TGTGCCAGCTCACAACAGGGGGATTCCTACGAGCAGTACTTC. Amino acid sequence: CASSQQGDSYEQYF.

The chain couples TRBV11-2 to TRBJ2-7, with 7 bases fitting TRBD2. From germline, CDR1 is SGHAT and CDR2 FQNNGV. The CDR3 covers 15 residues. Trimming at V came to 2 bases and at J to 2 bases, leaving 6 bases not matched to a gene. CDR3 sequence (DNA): TGTGCCAGCAGCTTATTAGCGGGCCAAACCTACGAGCAGTACTTC. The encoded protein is CASSLLAGQTYEQYF.

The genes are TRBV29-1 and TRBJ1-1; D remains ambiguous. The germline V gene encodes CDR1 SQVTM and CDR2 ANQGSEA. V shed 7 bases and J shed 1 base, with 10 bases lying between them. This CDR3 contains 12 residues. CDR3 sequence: CSARRQNTEAFF. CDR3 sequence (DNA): TGCAGCGCCAGACGGCAGAACACTGAAGCTTTCTTT.

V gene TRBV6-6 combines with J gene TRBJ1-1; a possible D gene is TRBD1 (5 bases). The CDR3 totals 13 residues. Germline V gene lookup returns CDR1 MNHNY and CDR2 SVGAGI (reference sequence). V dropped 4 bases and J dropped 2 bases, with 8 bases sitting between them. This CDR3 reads CASSLGVNTEAFF. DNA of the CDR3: TGTGCCAGCAGTTTGGGGGTAAACACTGAAGCTTTCTTT.

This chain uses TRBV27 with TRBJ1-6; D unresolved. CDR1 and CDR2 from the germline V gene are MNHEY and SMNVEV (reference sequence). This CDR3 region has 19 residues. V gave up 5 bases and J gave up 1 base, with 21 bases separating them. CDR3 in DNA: TGTGCCAGCAGTCCAACCCTCCTCGGTCGAGGGTCCTATAATTCACCCCTCCACTTT. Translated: CASSPTLLGRGSYNSPLHF.

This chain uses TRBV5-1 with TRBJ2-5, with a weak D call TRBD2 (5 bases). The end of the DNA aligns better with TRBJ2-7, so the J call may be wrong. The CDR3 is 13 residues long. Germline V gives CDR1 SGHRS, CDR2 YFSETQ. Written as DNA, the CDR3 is TGCGCCAGCAGCGCGGGCCGTGGGTACGAGCAGTACTTC. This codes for CASSAGRGYEQYF.

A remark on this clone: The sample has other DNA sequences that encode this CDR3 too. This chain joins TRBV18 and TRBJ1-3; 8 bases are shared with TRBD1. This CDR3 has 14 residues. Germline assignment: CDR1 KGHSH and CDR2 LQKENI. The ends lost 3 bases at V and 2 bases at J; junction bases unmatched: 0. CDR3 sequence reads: CASSPTGAGNTIYF. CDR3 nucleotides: TGTGCCAGCTCACCGACAGGGGCTGGAAACACCATATATTTT.

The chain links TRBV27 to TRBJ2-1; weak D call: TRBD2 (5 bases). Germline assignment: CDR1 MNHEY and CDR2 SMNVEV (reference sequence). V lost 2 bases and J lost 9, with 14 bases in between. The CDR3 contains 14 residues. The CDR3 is CASSLRGRGTEQFF. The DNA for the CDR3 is TGTGCCAGCAGTTTACGAGGGAGAGGCACTGAGCAGTTCTTC.

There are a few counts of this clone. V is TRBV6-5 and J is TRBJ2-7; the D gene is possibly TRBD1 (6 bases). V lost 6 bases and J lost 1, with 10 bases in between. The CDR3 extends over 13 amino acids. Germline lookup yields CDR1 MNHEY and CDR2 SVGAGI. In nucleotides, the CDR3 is TGTGCCAGCAGCCTCGGACAGTCCTACGAGCAGTACTTC. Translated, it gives CASSLGQSYEQYF.

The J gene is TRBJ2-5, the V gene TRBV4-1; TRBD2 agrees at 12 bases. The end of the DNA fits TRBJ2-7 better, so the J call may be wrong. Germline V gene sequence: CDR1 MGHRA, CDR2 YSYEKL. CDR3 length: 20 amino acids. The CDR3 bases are TGCGCCAGCAGCCGCTCGGGACCCGGACTAGCGGGGACTAGCTCCTACGAGCAGTACTTC. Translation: CASSRSGPGLAGTSSYEQYF.